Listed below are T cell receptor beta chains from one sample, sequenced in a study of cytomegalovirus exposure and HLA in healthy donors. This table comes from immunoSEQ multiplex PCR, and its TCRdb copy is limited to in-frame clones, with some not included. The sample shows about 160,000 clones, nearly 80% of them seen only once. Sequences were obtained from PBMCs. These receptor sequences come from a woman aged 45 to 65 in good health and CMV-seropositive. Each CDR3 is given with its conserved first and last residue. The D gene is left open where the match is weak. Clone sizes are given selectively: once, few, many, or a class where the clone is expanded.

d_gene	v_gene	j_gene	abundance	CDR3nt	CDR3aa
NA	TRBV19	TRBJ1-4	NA	TGTGCCAGTAGTGTGGGCATACCTAATGAAAAACTGTTTTTT	CASSVGIPNEKLFF
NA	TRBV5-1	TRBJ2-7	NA	TGCGCCAGCAGCTTGGACTTGGACAGCTCCTACGAGCAGTACTTC	CASSLDLDSSYEQYF
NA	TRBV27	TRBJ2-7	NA	TGTGCCAGCAGTTTTGGGCGACAGATTAAACCCTACGAGCAGTACTTC	CASSFGRQIKPYEQYF
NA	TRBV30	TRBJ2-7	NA	TGTGCCTGGAGTCGAGGGGTAGAAGCCGGGGGAGAGCAGTACTTC	CAWSRGVEAGGEQYF
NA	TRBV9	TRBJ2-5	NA	TGTGCCAGCAGCACCCGGGACACTAGACGTCAAGAGACCCAGTACTTC	CASSTRDTRRQETQYF
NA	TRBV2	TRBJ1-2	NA	TGTGCCAGCAGAGTCTCGGGGCGGGACCACTATGGCTACACCTTC	CASRVSGRDHYGYTF
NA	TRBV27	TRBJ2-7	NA	TGTGCCAGCAGTTTATTCGACAGCTCCTACGAGCAGTACTTC	CASSLFDSSYEQYF
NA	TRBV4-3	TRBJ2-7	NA	TGCGCCAGCAGCCCCTCAGCCGTCGGGTTCTACGAGCAGTACTTC	CASSPSAVGFYEQYF
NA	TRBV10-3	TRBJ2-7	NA	TGTGCCATCAGTGGAGGACAGTCCTACGAGCAGTACTTC	CAISGGQSYEQYF
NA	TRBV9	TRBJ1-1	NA	TGTGCCAGCAGCGTTGGTCAGGGTGAAGCTTTCTTT	CASSVGQGEAFF
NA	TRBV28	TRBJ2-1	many	TGTGCCAGCAGTTTACAGTTTGGGGGCCGGGAGCAGTTCTTC	CASSLQFGGREQFF
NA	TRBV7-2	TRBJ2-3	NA	TGTGCCAGCAGCCTAAGGACTCAATCCACAGATACGCAGTATTTT	CASSLRTQSTDTQYF
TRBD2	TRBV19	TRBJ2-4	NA	TGTGCCAGTAGTATAGATCGACTAGCGGAAAACATTCAGTACTTC	CASSIDRLAENIQYF
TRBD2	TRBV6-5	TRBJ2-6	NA	TGTGCCAGCAGTTACTCGGGGGGGACTGGGGCCAACGTCCTGACTTTC	CASSYSGGTGANVLTF
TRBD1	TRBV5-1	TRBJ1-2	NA	TGCGCCAGCAGCTCGGGACAGAGCTATGGCTACACCTTC	CASSSGQSYGYTF
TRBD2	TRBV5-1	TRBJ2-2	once	TGCGCCAGCAGCACCCCTAGCGGGGGCGCCGGGGAGCTGTTTTTT	CASSTPSGGAGELFF
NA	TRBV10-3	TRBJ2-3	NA	TGTGCCATCAGTGATTCAGGGAACACAGATACGCAGTATTTT	CAISDSGNTDTQYF
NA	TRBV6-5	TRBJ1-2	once	TGTGCCAGCAGGGCCAGTGCTAACTATGGCTACACCTTC	CASRASANYGYTF
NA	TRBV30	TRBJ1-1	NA	TGTGCCTGGAGCGCGGACAGTGGGACTGAAGCTTTCTTT	CAWSADSGTEAFF
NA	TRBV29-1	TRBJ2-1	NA	TGCAGCGTGGGTACTAGTGATGAGCAGTTCTTC	CSVGTSDEQFF
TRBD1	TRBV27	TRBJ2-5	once	TGTGCCAGCAGTACCGTGACAGGGACGGGTGAGACCCAGTACTTC	CASSTVTGTGETQYF
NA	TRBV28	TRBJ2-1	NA	TGTGCCAGCAGTCCAGTCTCGCCCTCCTACAATGAGCAGTTCTTC	CASSPVSPSYNEQFF
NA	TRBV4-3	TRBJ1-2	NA	TGCGCCAGCAGCCAGGAGGGGGGGGCCCCTAACTATGGCTACACCTTC	CASSQEGGAPNYGYTF
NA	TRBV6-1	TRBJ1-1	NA	TGTGCCAGCCTGCAGGCCGCGATGAACACTGAAGCTTTCTTT	CASLQAAMNTEAFF
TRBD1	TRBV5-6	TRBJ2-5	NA	TGTGCCAGCAGCTTTAAACCAGGGGGCGCAGGGGAGACCCAGTACTTC	CASSFKPGGAGETQYF
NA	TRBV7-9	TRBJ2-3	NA	TGTGCCAGCAGCTTATTGGAGGCCACAGATACGCAGTATTTT	CASSLLEATDTQYF
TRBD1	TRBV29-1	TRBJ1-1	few	TGCAGCGTTGAGTTCCGACAGGGGAACACTGAAGCTTTCTTT	CSVEFRQGNTEAFF
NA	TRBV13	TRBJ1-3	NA	TGTGCCAGCAGCTCACGGACATGGGGAAACACCATATATTTT	CASSSRTWGNTIYF
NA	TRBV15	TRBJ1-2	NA	TGTGCCACCAGCAGAGATTTGGTAGATCCTAACTATGGCTACACCTTC	CATSRDLVDPNYGYTF
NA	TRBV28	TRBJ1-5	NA	TGTGCCAGCAGGGGAGGGAGCAATCAGCCCCAGCATTTT	CASRGGSNQPQHF
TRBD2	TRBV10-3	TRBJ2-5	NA	TGTGCCACCCAGACTAGCGCACAAGAGACCCAGTACTTC	CATQTSAQETQYF
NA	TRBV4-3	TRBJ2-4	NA	TGCGCCAGCAGCCAATCTGGAGGGGGCTCCAAAAACATTCAGTACTTC	CASSQSGGGSKNIQYF
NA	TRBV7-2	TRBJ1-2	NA	TGTGCCAGCAGCTTAGTGGGGCCAGGGTTACGCGGCTACACCTTC	CASSLVGPGLRGYTF
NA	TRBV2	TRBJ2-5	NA	TGTGCCAGCTCTTATAGCGAGGAGACCCAGTACTTC	CASSYSEETQYF
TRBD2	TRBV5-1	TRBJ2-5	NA	TGCGCCAGCAGCCACGGGGGGACTAAAGAGACCCAGTACTTC	CASSHGGTKETQYF
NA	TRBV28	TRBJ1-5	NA	TGTGCCAGCAGTTTACCAGGGGTTCAGGGTCAGCCCCAGCATTTT	CASSLPGVQGQPQHF
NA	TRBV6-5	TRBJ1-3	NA	TGTGCCAGCAAACAGGACGGAATATCTGGAAACACCATATATTTT	CASKQDGISGNTIYF
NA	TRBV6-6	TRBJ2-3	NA	TGTGCCAGCAGTTACCTGGCTAGCGGCACAGATACGCAGTATTTT	CASSYLASGTDTQYF
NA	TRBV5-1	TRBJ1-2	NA	TGCGCCAGCAGCTCGGAGGGTATCGGTGGCTACACCTTC	CASSSEGIGGYTF
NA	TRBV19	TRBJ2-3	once	TGTGCCAGTAGTATTAAGGGGTTCGATACGCAGTATTTT	CASSIKGFDTQYF
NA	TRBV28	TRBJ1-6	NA	TGTGCCAGCAGCCCGCTTACAGGGCGTAATTCACCCCTCCACTTT	CASSPLTGRNSPLHF
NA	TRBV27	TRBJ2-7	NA	TGTGCCAGCAGTTTATCCGAAAGCTCCGTCCCCTACGAGCAGTACTTC	CASSLSESSVPYEQYF
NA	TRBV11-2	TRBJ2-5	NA	TGTGCCAGCAGCTTAGGCGAGCGGGAGACCCAGTACTTC	CASSLGERETQYF
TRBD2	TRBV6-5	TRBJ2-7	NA	TGTGCCAGCAGGGCCGGGGGGGGACGCTACGAGCAGTACTTC	CASRAGGGRYEQYF
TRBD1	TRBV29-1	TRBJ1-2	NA	TGCAGCGTTGCCGTGCCAGGGGGGAGTGGCTACACCTTC	CSVAVPGGSGYTF
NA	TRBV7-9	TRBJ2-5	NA	TGTTCCAGCAGCTTAGACAGCCAGACCCAGTACTTC	CSSSLDSQTQYF
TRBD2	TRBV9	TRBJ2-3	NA	TGTGCCAGCAGCGTAGGTGGGGGACTAGCGACAGATACGCAGTATTTT	CASSVGGGLATDTQYF
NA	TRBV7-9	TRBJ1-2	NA	TGTGCCAGCAGCCCAGGCCCTAACTATGGCTACACCTTC	CASSPGPNYGYTF
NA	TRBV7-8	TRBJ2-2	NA	TGTGCCAGCGCTCCGGGACGGGGGGCGGGTGGGGAGCTGTTTTTT	CASAPGRGAGGELFF
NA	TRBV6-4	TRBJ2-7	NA	TGTGCCAGCAGTGACAAGAACCCTGACTTAACAACGACCACCACGTCGTGCGAGCAGTACTTC	CASSDKNPDLTTTTTSCEQYF
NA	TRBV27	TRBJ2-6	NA	TGTGCCAGCAGTTTATCCGGTAGCAACGTCCTGACTTTC	CASSLSGSNVLTF
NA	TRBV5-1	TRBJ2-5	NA	TGCGCCAGCAGCTTGTTAGTACAGGGCGGCCAAGAGACCCAGTACTTC	CASSLLVQGGQETQYF
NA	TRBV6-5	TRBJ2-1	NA	TGTGCCAGCAGCCGCCAGGGTCCCGCTAATGAGCAGTTCTTC	CASSRQGPANEQFF
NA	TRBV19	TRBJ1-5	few	TGTGCCAGTAGCCACCCCAGGGGCAATCAGCCCCAGCATTTT	CASSHPRGNQPQHF
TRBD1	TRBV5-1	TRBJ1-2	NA	TGCGCCAGCAGCTTGTCAAGGGGGACAGGGGAGGAGGATGGCTACACCTTC	CASSLSRGTGEEDGYTF